These 19 T cell receptor beta chains share one sample of origin, sequenced in a study of T and B cells in COVID-19 patients. TRB was amplified from approximately 250-480 ng of blood genomic DNA. TRB rearrangements were amplified by multiplex PCR with BIOMED2 TRB-A/B primers. Each CDR3 protein is one row after TCRdb ran MiXCR on the multiplex PCR reads. The sample carries thousands of distinct CDR3 sequences, roughly 26% recorded once. The sequencing input was blood. The receptors come from a human donor with active COVID-19.

The gene calls are TRBV11-2 and TRBJ1-1; D gene uncertain. CDR1 is SGHAT and CDR2 is FQNNGV in the germline V gene. Between the trimmed V and J ends, which lost 5 bases and 1 base, there was a span of 11 bases. CDR3 length: 14 amino acids. CDR3 DNA sequence: TGTGCCAGCAGCGGGCCGATAGGGAACACTGAAGCTTTCTTT. It translates to CASSGPIGNTEAFF.

This clonotype is classed as medium-sized. This chain links TRBV6-5 with TRBJ1-2; TRBD1 is a possible D gene (5 bases). Germline V gene data show CDR1 as MNHEY and CDR2 as SVGAGI. The CDR3 totals 12 residues. Trimming took 5 bases from V and 8 from J, leaving 12 bases between them. This chain's CDR3 is CASSGGFRGYTF. For the CDR3, the DNA is TGTGCCAGCAGTGGGGGGTTCCGCGGCTACACCTTC.

Within the sample, this clonotype is medium-sized. The chain employs TRBV12-3 or TRBV12-4 and TRBJ2-7; 7 bases map to TRBD2. V dropped 3 bases and J dropped 6; count of bases not matched to a gene: 14. The CDR3 loop spans 16 amino acids. The DNA for the CDR3 is TGTGCCAGCAGTTTCTTGGGCGGGGGAACCGTAGGCGAGCAGTACTTC. It encodes CASSFLGGGTVGEQYF.

By share of the sample, this clonotype is medium-sized (0.01 to 0.1%). The chain has TRBV6-5 and TRBJ2-7, with 7 positions matching TRBD2. V gave up 2 bases and J gave up 0 bases; unmatched junction bases: 4. The CDR3 has 15 residues. Germline CDR1 reads MNHEY; CDR2 reads SVGAGI. CDR3 sequence: CASSYPGGSSYEQYF. The CDR3 bases are TGTGCCAGCAGTTACCCGGGGGGTAGCTCCTACGAGCAGTACTTC.

This clonotype is classed as medium-sized. The chain recombines TRBV24-1 with TRBJ2-1; D remains ambiguous. The CDR3 is 17 amino acids. The germline gives CDR1 KGHDR, CDR2 SFDVKD. V was trimmed by 0 bases and J by 8 bases, leaving 19 bases between them. CDR3 region: CATSDLPSFIHGDEQFF. The DNA of the CDR3 is TGTGCCACCAGTGATTTGCCCTCCTTCATACACGGCGATGAGCAGTTCTTC.

The sample holds a few counts of this clonotype. The V and J genes are TRBV10-3 and TRBJ1-1, with D possibly being TRBD1 (5 bases). Trimming cost V 2 bases and J 5 bases, with 18 bases left between them. Germline V CDR1 and CDR2: ENHRY, SYGVKD. This CDR3 has 16 residues. CDR3 in amino acids: CAISEGDSSSGTEAFF. The CDR3 DNA reads as TGTGCCATCAGTGAGGGAGACAGTAGTTCGGGAACTGAAGCTTTCTTT.

Details on this clonotype: At one of its ends the junction is not consistent with the germline gene, which may arise from a read error. This chain links TRBV20-1 with TRBJ2-1; perhaps TRBD2 as D (6 bases). CDR3 length: 12 amino acids. Germline CDR1 DFQATT, CDR2 SNEGSKA (reference sequence). CDR3 nucleotides: TGCAGTGCTAGATGGGGGAGGAATGTGCAGTTCTTC. Translating it yields CSARWGRNVQFF.

Judged by abundance, this clonotype is medium-sized. The CDR3, as DNA: TGTGCCTGGAGTGTAGGGGTTTACAATGAGCAGTTCTTC. It yields the protein CAWSVGVYNEQFF. This chain links TRBV30 with TRBJ2-1, with D tentatively TRBD1 (5 bases). The V and J ends lost 0 bases and 4 bases respectively, with 7 bases between them. This CDR3 contains 13 residues. The germline V gene has CDR1 GTSNPN and CDR2 SVGIG (reference sequence).

By its share, this clonotype is medium-sized. The chain employs TRBV15 and TRBJ2-3; 8 bases agree with TRBD1. J was trimmed by 1 base and V by 8 bases; bases with no gene match: 2. The CDR3 sequence is 13 residues long. Germline V CDR1 and CDR2: LNHNV, YYDKDF (reference sequence). CDR3 DNA sequence: TGTGCCACCGGGACAGGAGGCACAGATACGCAGTATTTT. This encodes CATGTGGTDTQYF. The full variable domain, rest sourced from reference TRBV15 and TRBJ2-3, is DAMVIQNPRYQVTQFGKPVTLSCSQTLNHNVMYWYQQKSSQAPKLLFHYYDKDFNNEADTPDNFQSRRPNTSFCFLDIRSPGLGDTAMYLCATGTGGTDTQYFGPGTRLTVL.

The table lists this clonotype with a few counts. This chain uses TRBV20-1 with TRBJ2-7, with 7 bases identical to TRBD1. Germline loops: CDR1 DFQATT, CDR2 SNEGSKA (reference sequence). The J segment lost 3 bases and the V segment lost 4 bases, leaving 6 bases of the junction unmatched. This CDR3 spans 13 amino acids. CDR3 in DNA: TGCAGTGCTAAGGGGACAGATCTCTACGAGCAGTACTTC. Translation gives CSAKGTDLYEQYF.

This clonotype counts as medium-sized. The genes are TRBV19 and TRBJ1-4, with a weak D call TRBD1 (5 bases). Germline V lookup: CDR1 LNHDA, CDR2 SQIVND (reference sequence). The CDR3 is made up of 12 amino acids. The ends were cut back, 7 bases at V and 10 bases at J, with 13 bases in the middle. CDR3 in amino acids: CASTIGGGKLFF. The DNA of the CDR3 is TGTGCCAGTACTATCGGGGGAGGAAAACTGTTTTTT.

The J gene is TRBJ2-1, the V gene TRBV7-9; 12 nucleotides line up with TRBD2. The CDR3 covers 11 residues. The V gene end was trimmed by 8 bases and the J gene end by 10 bases; junction bases not matched to a gene: 0. In germline, CDR1 is SEHNR, CDR2 FQNEAQ (reference sequence). CDR3 nucleotide sequence: TGTGCCAGCGGACTAGCGGGAGAGCAGTTCTTC. The encoded protein is CASGLAGEQFF.

This clonotype is medium-sized. The rearrangement joins TRBV12-3 or TRBV12-4 to TRBJ1-2; maybe TRBD1 (5 bases). V shed 6 bases and J shed 4 bases, with 12 bases lying between them. This CDR3 region has 13 residues. CDR3 loop: CASSQDTGYGYTF. The CDR3 DNA is TGTGCCAGCAGCCAGGACACGGGCTATGGCTACACCTTC.

The sample holds one count of this clonotype. This sequence joins TRBV20-1 and TRBJ2-7; perhaps TRBD2 as D (6 bases). V was trimmed by 3 bases and J by 2 bases, leaving 14 bases between them. Germline V gene sequence: CDR1 DFQATT, CDR2 SNEGSKA (reference sequence). The CDR3 totals 14 residues. The CDR3 is CSASFWREPYEQYF. CDR3 bases: TGCAGTGCTAGTTTCTGGAGGGAGCCCTACGAGCAGTACTTC.

This clonotype is termed large (0.1 to 1%). The genes are TRBV19 and TRBJ2-5; D gene unclear. The V and J ends lost 2 bases and 1 base respectively, with 14 bases between them. The length of the CDR3 is 16 residues. Germline CDR1 LNHDA, CDR2 SQIVND (reference sequence). In DNA, the CDR3 is TGTGCCAGTAGTATAAGATCCCGCCACCTCCAAGAGACCCAGTACTTC. This codes for CASSIRSRHLQETQYF.

This clonotype was detected many times. The chain recombines TRBV12-3 or TRBV12-4 with TRBJ2-7; 12 nucleotides align to TRBD1. With 7 bases clipped from V and 7 bases from J, the junction kept 8 bases outside the gene matches. This CDR3 has 14 residues. CDR3 region: CASTPGQGAGEQYF. CDR3 nucleotides: TGTGCCAGCACTCCGGGACAGGGGGCGGGTGAGCAGTACTTC.

The gene calls are TRBV11-2 and TRBJ1-1; weak D call: TRBD1 (6 bases). The CDR3 is made up of 15 amino acids. Germline V gene data show CDR1 as SGHAT and CDR2 as FQNNGV. V was cut by 0 bases and J by 5 bases, with 13 bases left in between. The CDR3 DNA sequence: TGTGCCAGCAGCTTAGAGGGCACCCAGGGGACTGAAGCTTTCTTT. Amino acids: CASSLEGTQGTEAFF.

This rearrangement joins TRBV5-1 to TRBJ2-1, with a weak D call TRBD1 (5 bases). Trimming took off 3 bases at V and 2 bases at J, with 12 bases between the two ends. The CDR3 consists of 15 residues. Per germline, CDR1 SGHRS and CDR2 YFSETQ. The CDR3 sequence is CASSSAVGAYNEQFF. CDR3 DNA sequence: TGCGCCAGCAGCTCCGCTGTAGGGGCCTACAATGAGCAGTTCTTC.

This clonotype has more than one count but fewer than ten. The V gene is TRBV4-2, the J gene TRBJ2-7; D may be TRBD1 (6 bases). V shed 1 base and J shed 3 bases, with 7 bases lying between them. Germline CDR1 LGHNA, CDR2 YNFKEQ. This CDR3 is 13 amino acids long. The CDR3 DNA follows: TGTGCCAGCAGCCAAGCCAGGGGCTACGAGCAGTACTTC. Translating it yields CASSQARGYEQYF.